This T cell receptor (beta chain) came from a study of shared clonotypes between healthy human individuals (dated by TCRdb to 2018 to 2020). Turning to the overall study: Two women and a few men aged 18 to 49 years were included in the cohort. Different laboratories and diverse techniques were used to prepare libraries and sequence TCR repertoires, to increase sequencing depth and limit assay-specific biases. Per donor, leukapheresis produced somewhere between about 0.8 and 9 billion PBMCs. To estimate repertoire size and how much clonotype sharing occurs between individuals, the study deeply sequenced the blood TCR repertoires of several healthy adults. For each donor, CD4 naive and CD4 memory were each given three plates, CD8 naive was given two plates, and CD8 memory was given one plate.

The donors were healthy, HIV-negative adults who had no recently reported acute infections or vaccinations. All donors were Caucasian adults living in Nashville, Tennessee, USA. CD4+ T cells were enriched through magnetic negative selection, after which naive cells were positively selected on CD45RA and the remaining negative fraction served as the memory subset. After blood collection by leukapheresis, PBMCs were isolated using Ficoll-Histopaque density gradient centrifugation and then cryopreserved in the vapor phase of liquid nitrogen. Analytical flow cytometry was used to check the purity and quantity of each magnetically sorted T cell population. Genomic DNA was isolated from each sorted fraction and quantified by UV absorbance on a Nanodrop 2000c. A few counts support this clone. Its specific antigen is unknown. Base qualities are not provided; no much larger clone lies one nucleotide away.

Deletion took 5 bases off V and 0 bases off J, with a span of 14 bases between the germline ends. From cysteine to phenylalanine, the CDR3 is 16 amino acids long. Left in the record is the CDR3 DNA by itself, 48 bases read in frame from the first base. CDR1 SEHNR and CDR2 FQNEAQ are derived from the germline V gene (reference sequence). Using the deep immunoSEQ assay, TCR CDR3 regions were amplified from genomic DNA by multiplex PCR. Genomic DNA extracted from each cell subset was distributed evenly over all wells of several immunoSEQ 96-well plates, and each plate served as one replicate. Each replicate PCR for sorted subsets received around 200 ng genomic DNA, equal to about 30,000 T cell genomes. Purified libraries were measured with a Qubit 3.0 fluorometer, size-checked on a Bioanalyzer 2100, and measured again with the KAPA Library Quantification kit. A separate single-read 150-cycle Illumina NextSeq 550 flow cell was used to sequence each immunoSEQ 96-well plate. The study's processing was this. The immunoSEQ output contained only junctional sequences without quality scores, so filtering could not match that applied to full-length reads. To assign V/J genes and CDR3, sequences were annotated using PyIR, a Python wrapper for IgBLAST v1.9, with IMGT germline references. Reads with weak V/J assignments (E-value above 1e-6), missing CDR3, stop codons, out-of-frame junctions, or ambiguous translated residues were removed. A V3J clonotype was defined by an identical inferred V gene, J gene, and CDR3 amino acid sequence. Percentage overlap between repertoires was calculated by dividing the number of shared unique clonotypes by the size of the smaller repertoire. Repertoire richness was assessed with RTK rarefaction, the Chao1 estimator, and Recon v2.1 estimates of unobserved clonotypes. For all TCRbeta clonotypes obtained by the gDNA method from a few donors, generation probabilities were computed with OLGA. Not all clones reach the TCRdb copy of this immuneACCESS table, which keeps in-frame sequences only. Checked studies attribute under half of the gap to unresolved V genes and leave the rest unexplained. V and J calls plus clone size are reproduced from that table; the DNA served to infer D and trimming. The sample table records about 2.4 million clones; more than 85% of these occur just once. The ten largest clones represent about 0.39% of the sample.

Overall results and qualifications from the work: Incomplete sequencing was indicated by rarefaction of sorted-subset datasets, despite the large sequencing depth. Pairwise subsampling indicated that sequencing depth was expected to affect the degree of clonotype sharing among donors. Naive subsets generally had larger estimated clonotype richness than memory subsets did. When a few donors were compared, the shared fraction of clonotypes was around 5% for naive CD4, approximately 3.3% for naive CD8, about 2.5% for memory CD4, and roughly 0.4% for memory CD8. Higher generation probabilities were observed for clonotypes shared by all four sorted-subset donors than for non-shared clonotypes. Only blood was sampled, and tissue TCR repertoires likely differ from those in blood. Because the study included a small number of donors, the genetic and exposure-history diversity represented was limited.

Recombination connected TRBV7-9 to TRBJ1-5; there is no confident call for the D gene. This sequence originates from a man between 18 and 29 years old in good health. Some clones in this sample may be carry-over from other donors' samples. Input material: naive CD4+ T cells from PBMCs. This specimen's cell subset or site label, interpreted: CD45RA+ positively selected. The sequence in DNA is TGTGCCAGCAGCCCGGACCGAATTCATAGCAATCAGCCCCAGCATTTT. Translation gives CASSPDRIHSNQPQHF.